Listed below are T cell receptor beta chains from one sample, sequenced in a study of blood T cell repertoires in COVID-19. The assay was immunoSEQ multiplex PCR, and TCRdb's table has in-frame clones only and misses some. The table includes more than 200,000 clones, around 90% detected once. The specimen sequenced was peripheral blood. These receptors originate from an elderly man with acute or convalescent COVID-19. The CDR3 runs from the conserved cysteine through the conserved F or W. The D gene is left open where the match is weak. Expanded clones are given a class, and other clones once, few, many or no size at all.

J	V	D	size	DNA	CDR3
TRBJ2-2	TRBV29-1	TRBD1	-	TGCAGCGTACGACAGGGGGAGAACACCGGGGAGCTGTTTTTT	CSVRQGENTGELFF
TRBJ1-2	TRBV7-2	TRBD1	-	TGTGCCAGCAGCTTACAGGAGGGACAGGGCTACTATGGCTACACCTTC	CASSLQEGQGYYGYTF
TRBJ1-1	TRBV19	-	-	TGTGCCAGTAATATCGACGGACAGTTTTTCACTGAAGCTTTCTTT	CASNIDGQFFTEAFF
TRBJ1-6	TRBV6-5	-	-	TGTGCCACCACATCCCCCCGGACAAATTCACCCCTCCACTTT	CATTSPRTNSPLHF
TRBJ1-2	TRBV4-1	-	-	TGCGCCAGCAGCCAAGATCTTAGCGGAAATTGGGCTGGCTACACCTTC	CASSQDLSGNWAGYTF
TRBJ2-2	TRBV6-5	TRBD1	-	TGTGCCAGCAGGAGGGGGCAGACGAACACCGGGGAGCTGTTTTTT	CASRRGQTNTGELFF
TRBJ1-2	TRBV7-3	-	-	TGTGCCAGCAGCATTACAGGGTCGGACTATGGCTACACCTTC	CASSITGSDYGYTF
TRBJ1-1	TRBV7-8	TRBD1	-	TGTGCCAGCAGCTCGTGGACAGGGCAAACAACTGAAGCTTTCTTT	CASSSWTGQTTEAFF
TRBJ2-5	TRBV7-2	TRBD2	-	TGTGCCAGCAGCTTAGGATGGCGGGGGGCTCAAGAGACCCAGTACTTC	CASSLGWRGAQETQYF
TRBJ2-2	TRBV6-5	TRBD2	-	TGTGCCAGCAGAAAGCAGGGACTAAGAACCGGGGAGCTGTTTTTT	CASRKQGLRTGELFF
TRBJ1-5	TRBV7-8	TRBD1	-	TGTGCCAGCAGTCCTGACAGGGGCAATCAGCCCCAGCATTTT	CASSPDRGNQPQHF
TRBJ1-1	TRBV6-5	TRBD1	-	TGTGCCAGCAGTTTCCGGACAGGGTCGGGCACTGAAGCTTTCTTT	CASSFRTGSGTEAFF
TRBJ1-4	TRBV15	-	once	TGTGCCACCAGTACAGGGTATGAAAAACTGTTTTTT	CATSTGYEKLFF
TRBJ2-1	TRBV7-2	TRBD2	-	TGTGCCAGCTGGGGTAAAGGCGGGGGGGCGTACAATGAGCAGTTCTTC	CASWGKGGGAYNEQFF
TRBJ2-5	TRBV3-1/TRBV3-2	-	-	TGTGCCAGCAGCCAAGTAGTAAAAGAGACCCAGTACTTC	CASSQVVKETQYF
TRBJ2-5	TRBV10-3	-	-	TGTGCCATCAGTGATCAAGGGGCCCAAGAGACCCAGTACTTC	CAISDQGAQETQYF
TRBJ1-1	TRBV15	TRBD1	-	TGTGCCACCAGCAGAGTGCCCCCGGACAGGGTTGAAGCTTTCTTT	CATSRVPPDRVEAFF
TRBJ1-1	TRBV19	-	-	TGTGCCAGTAGTGTCTGGGCAGGGAACACTGAAGCTTTCTTT	CASSVWAGNTEAFF
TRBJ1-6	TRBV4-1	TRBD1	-	TGCGCCAGCAGCCAAGAGGGACCGGGACAGGGTCTTTCACCCCTCCACTTT	CASSQEGPGQGLSPLHF
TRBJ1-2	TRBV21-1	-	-	TGTGCCAGCAGCAAAGAGGACAGGGGAGCAGGACCCTATGGCTACACCTTC	CASSKEDRGAGPYGYTF
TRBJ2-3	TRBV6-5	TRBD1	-	TGTGCCAGCAGACTACAGGGGAGCACAGATACGCAGTATTTT	CASRLQGSTDTQYF
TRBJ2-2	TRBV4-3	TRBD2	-	TGCGCCAGCAGCCAAGATGCGGCGGGGGTCGGGCGAGTTGGCGGGGAGCTGTTTTTT	CASSQDAAGVGRVGGELFF
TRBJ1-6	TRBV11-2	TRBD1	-	TGTGCCAGCAGCCCCTTTGGACAGGGGAATTCACCCCTCCACTTT	CASSPFGQGNSPLHF
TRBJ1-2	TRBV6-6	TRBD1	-	TGTGCCAGCAGTTACTCAGGGACAGGGGACTATGGCTACACCTTC	CASSYSGTGDYGYTF